These 29 T cell receptor beta chains originate from one sample sequenced in a study of beta chain features in type 1 diabetes (dated by TCRdb to between 2017 and 2018). Receptor libraries were prepared by the immunoSEQ multiplex PCR assay. The High Capacity cDNA Reverse Transcription Kit was used to reverse transcribe all of the isolated RNA, meaning that expressed TCRB transcripts were what got sequenced. The table was pulled from immuneACCESS by TCRdb, which kept in-frame rearrangements only. Such tables lose some clones; where checked, under half of the loss comes from unresolved V genes, and the rest has no known cause. This sample comprises 200,000 to 300,000 clones, 68% of them detected only once. The leading ten clones occupy about 0.05% of the sample. Sequenced sample: naive CD4+ T cells from blood. This sample's cell subset or site label indicates: true naive CD4+ T cells. The receptors here all came from a man under 40 in good health.

This clone is a singleton in its sample. The chain uses TRBV7-2 and TRBJ2-1, with 11 bases identical to TRBD1. The V and J ends lost 5 bases and 6 bases, in that order; junction bases with no gene match: 6. Germline V CDR1 and CDR2: SGHTA, FQGNSA. The CDR3 has 15 amino acids. CDR3 sequence reads: CASSPGQGVGNEQFF. In nucleotides, the CDR3 is TGTGCCAGCAGCCCGGGACAGGGGGTCGGCAATGAGCAGTTCTTC. The full variable domain, completed using reference TRBV7-2 and TRBJ2-1, is GAGVSQSPSNKVTEKGKDVELRCDPISGHTALYWYRQSLGQGLEFLIYFQGNSAPDKSGLPSDRFSAERTGGSVSTLTIQRTQQEDSAVYLCASSPGQGVGNEQFFGPGTRLTVL.

V gene TRBV5-4 combines with J gene TRBJ2-1; no firm D call. In germline, CDR1 is SGHNT, CDR2 YYREEE (reference sequence). Between the trimmed V and J ends, which lost 4 bases and 0 bases, there was a span of 8 bases. CDR3 length: 14 amino acids. The chain's CDR3 is CASSGDSSYNEQFF. CDR3 sequence (DNA): TGTGCCAGCAGCGGGGATTCCTCCTACAATGAGCAGTTCTTC. The variable domain in full, completed from reference TRBV5-4 and TRBJ2-1, reads ETGVTQSPTHLIKTRGQQVTLRCSSQSGHNTVSWYQQALGQGPQFIFQYYREEENGRGNFPPRFSGLQFPNYSSELNVNALELDDSALYLCASSGDSSYNEQFFGPGTRLTVL.

The chain combines TRBV29-1 with TRBJ2-2; D possibly uses TRBD1 or TRBD2 (5 bases each). CDR3 size: 11 residues. V dropped 6 bases and J dropped 6 bases, with 8 bases sitting between them. The V gene's germline CDR1 is SQVTM and CDR2 ANQGSEA. CDR3 coding DNA: TGCAGCGTCGGGGCACCCGGGGAGCTGTTTTTT. It specifies CSVGAPGELFF.

The chain links TRBV7-2 to TRBJ2-7, with D hard to call. V was clipped by 2 bases and J by 5 bases, with 7 bases between them. The CDR3 runs to 12 residues. The germline V gene has CDR1 SGHTA and CDR2 FQGNSA. For the CDR3, the DNA is TGTGCCAGCAGCTTAAAGGGCCACGAGCAGTACTTC. Its translation is CASSLKGHEQYF. The whole variable domain, filled in from reference TRBV7-2 and TRBJ2-7, reads GAGVSQSPSNKVTEKGKDVELRCDPISGHTALYWYRQSLGQGLEFLIYFQGNSAPDKSGLPSDRFSAERTGGSVSTLTIQRTQQEDSAVYLCASSLKGHEQYFGPGTRLTVT.

Concerning this clone: The sample holds other DNA sequences that translate to the same CDR3. The chain joins TRBV30 to TRBJ1-5, with TRBD1 identical over 7 bases. Germline CDR1 reads GTSNPN; CDR2 reads SVGIG (reference sequence). This CDR3 has 13 amino acids. V was pared by 1 base and J by 6 bases, with 3 bases of the junction left unmatched. Here the CDR3 reads CAWSGQGSQPQHF. The CDR3 region has the DNA TGTGCCTGGAGTGGACAGGGAAGTCAGCCCCAGCATTTT.

This chain connects TRBV18 to TRBJ2-3; D perhaps matches TRBD1 (5 bases). The CDR3 runs 16 residues. The germline V gene encodes CDR1 KGHSH and CDR2 LQKENI. Trimming pared 6 bases from V and 0 bases from J, leaving 16 bases between. CDR3 amino acids: CASSPLQGLSTDTQYF. In DNA, the CDR3 is TGTGCCAGCTCTCCCCTGCAGGGCCTTAGCACAGATACGCAGTATTTT.

In this sample, this clone turned up a few times. The CDR3 region has the DNA TGTGCCAGCAGTGAATGGTCAGGGAGGAATGAGCAGTTCTTC. Protein product: CASSEWSGRNEQFF. The V gene is TRBV6-1, the J gene TRBJ2-1; a possible D gene is TRBD2 (6 bases). The CDR3 runs to 14 residues. Between the trimmed V and J ends, which lost 2 bases and 7 bases, there was a span of 12 bases. Germline CDR1 and CDR2: MNHNS and SASEGT.

A note on this clone: The same CDR3 arises from other DNA sequences in this sample as well. V and J are TRBV30 and TRBJ1-5; D gene unclear. The CDR3 is made up of 13 amino acids. V was shortened by 0 bases and J by 0 bases, with 3 bases between the two germline ends. Germline assignment: CDR1 GTSNPN and CDR2 SVGIG (reference sequence). The CDR3 loop is CAWSVDSNQPQHF. The CDR3 nucleotides are TGTGCCTGGAGTGTGGATAGCAATCAGCCCCAGCATTTT.

This sequence joins TRBV5-4 and TRBJ2-7; 8 positions agree with TRBD2. V shed 4 bases, J shed 2 bases, and the junction held 5 bases outside the gene matches. The germline gives CDR1 SGHNT, CDR2 YYREEE (reference sequence). The CDR3 is made up of 14 amino acids. This CDR3 reads CASSAGLETYEQYF. The CDR3 coding sequence is TGTGCCAGCAGCGCGGGACTAGAGACCTACGAGCAGTACTTC.

With respect to this clone: The same CDR3 also results from other DNA sequences found in this sample. This chain links TRBV29-1 with TRBJ2-3; no firm D call. Germline V lookup: CDR1 SQVTM, CDR2 ANQGSEA. The length of the CDR3 is 12 residues. Deletions cut 3 bases from V and 1 base from J, with 5 bases between. CDR3 bases: TGCAGCGTTGATAGTGGCACAGATACGCAGTATTTT. It translates to CSVDSGTDTQYF.

V usage is TRBV28 and J usage is TRBJ2-3; no clear D. The V gene lost 2 bases and the J gene lost 2 bases, with 8 bases spanning the gap. The CDR3 length is 14 residues. Germline CDR1 is MDHEN and CDR2 is SYDVKM. The CDR3 nucleotides read TGTGCCAGCAGTTTAGGGTCATACACAGATACGCAGTATTTT. The encoded protein is CASSLGSYTDTQYF.

This clone was detected only a few times. This sequence joins TRBV29-1 and TRBJ2-1, with 7 bases aligning to TRBD1. The J segment lost 2 bases and the V segment lost 8 bases, leaving 6 bases of the junction unmatched. CDR3 length: 13 residues. Germline V gene data show CDR1 as SQVTM and CDR2 as ANQGSEA. In DNA, the CDR3 is TGCAGCCACCAGGGGGTTACCTACAATGAGCAGTTCTTC. Protein product: CSHQGVTYNEQFF.

This chain uses TRBV27 with TRBJ1-6, with no clear D. From germline, CDR1 is MNHEY and CDR2 SMNVEV (reference sequence). The CDR3 spans 12 residues. The V and J ends lost 8 bases and 8 bases respectively, with 10 bases between them. The CDR3 sequence is CASCFVDSPLHF. DNA for the CDR3: TGTGCCAGCTGCTTCGTGGATTCACCCCTCCACTTT.

The chain combines TRBV9 with TRBJ2-3; a possible D gene is TRBD2 (5 bases). Looked up from germline, CDR1 is SGDLS and CDR2 is YYNGEE. The V gene lost 0 bases and the J gene lost 4 bases, with 18 bases spanning the gap. The CDR3 runs to 17 residues. CDR3 amino acids: CASSVALAGPMADTQYF. In DNA form, the CDR3 reads TGTGCCAGCAGCGTAGCGCTAGCCGGCCCTATGGCAGATACGCAGTATTTT.

This chain joins TRBV7-2 and TRBJ2-4, with 9 positions matching TRBD1. The CDR3 totals 14 residues. Germline V gives CDR1 SGHTA, CDR2 FQGNSA. The V gene end was trimmed by 4 bases and the J gene end by 15 bases; junction bases not matched to a gene: 13. The CDR3 loop is CASSSNQQGAFGYF. Written as DNA, the CDR3 is TGTGCCAGCAGCTCAAACCAACAGGGGGCCTTTGGGTACTTC. The full variable domain, with the rest looked up from reference TRBV7-2 and TRBJ2-4, is GAGVSQSPSNKVTEKGKDVELRCDPISGHTALYWYRQSLGQGLEFLIYFQGNSAPDKSGLPSDRFSAERTGGSVSTLTIQRTQQEDSAVYLCASSSNQQGAFGYFGAGTRLSVL.

This clone was seen a handful of times. The chain has TRBV27 and TRBJ1-2; D is undetermined. The CDR3 is 15 amino acids. Germline assignment: CDR1 MNHEY and CDR2 SMNVEV (reference sequence). V lost 4 bases to trimming and J lost 2 bases, with 14 bases between them. DNA for the CDR3: TGTGCCAGCAGTTGGGGTTACGGTCGCAACTATGGCTACACCTTC. It yields the protein CASSWGYGRNYGYTF.

With regard to this clone: Other nucleotide sequences in the sample specify the same CDR3. The chain links TRBV7-2 to TRBJ2-5; 7 positions match TRBD2. Germline assignment: CDR1 SGHTA and CDR2 FQGNSA. V shed 0 bases, J shed 4 bases, and the junction held 2 bases outside the gene matches. CDR3 length equals 14 residues. Here the CDR3 reads CASSLAGGRETQYF. CDR3 in DNA: TGTGCCAGCAGCTTAGCGGGGGGGAGAGAGACCCAGTACTTC. Full variable domain (missing parts from reference TRBV7-2 and TRBJ2-5): GAGVSQSPSNKVTEKGKDVELRCDPISGHTALYWYRQSLGQGLEFLIYFQGNSAPDKSGLPSDRFSAERTGGSVSTLTIQRTQQEDSAVYLCASSLAGGRETQYFGPGTRLLVL.

Turning to this clone: Other DNA sequences in this specimen translate into the identical CDR3. This chain uses TRBV29-1 with TRBJ2-5; D perhaps matches TRBD2 (5 bases). V dropped 6 bases and J dropped 3 bases, with 11 bases sitting between them. CDR1 is SQVTM, CDR2 ANQGSEA, per germline. The CDR3 is 12 amino acids. The DNA of the CDR3 is TGCAGCGTCGAGGCCGGGGAAGAGACCCAGTACTTC. Its translation: CSVEAGEETQYF.

This clone was seen a few times. As DNA, the CDR3 is TGCAGCGTTGCCCGGGACAGGGACCTTTTCTACAATGAGCAGTTCTTC. Translating gives CSVARDRDLFYNEQFF. The chain carries TRBV29-1 and TRBJ2-1; TRBD1 matches 9 bases. The CDR3 is made up of 16 amino acids. CDR1 SQVTM and CDR2 ANQGSEA come from the germline V gene. V was clipped by 4 bases and J by 3 bases; unmatched bases: 10.

On this clone: The junction does not match germline at one end; this may be a read error. The chain uses TRBV19 and TRBJ2-1; D remains ambiguous. Germline V gene sequence: CDR1 LNHDA, CDR2 SQIVND (reference sequence). CDR3 length: 11 amino acids. This CDR3 is CASKSPGERFF. The CDR3 DNA is TGTGCCAGTAAATCCCCGGGTGAGCGGTTCTTC.

The chain links TRBV7-9 to TRBJ2-3; 9 nucleotides match TRBD2. In germline, CDR1 is SEHNR, CDR2 FQNEAQ (reference sequence). V was clipped by 5 bases and J by 2 bases; unmatched bases: 14. The CDR3 covers 18 residues. CDR3 sequence: CASSPKPLSGGNTDTQYF. The CDR3 DNA reads TGTGCCAGCAGCCCAAAGCCCCTTAGCGGGGGTAACACAGATACGCAGTATTTT.

The chain carries TRBV7-9 and TRBJ2-3; 9 nucleotides match TRBD2. The ends lost 5 bases at V and 2 bases at J; junction bases unmatched: 8. This CDR3 is 16 amino acids long. The germline gives CDR1 SEHNR, CDR2 FQNEAQ (reference sequence). CDR3 region: CASSLRTSADTDTQYF. CDR3 nucleotide sequence: TGTGCCAGCAGCCTCAGGACTAGCGCAGACACAGATACGCAGTATTTT.

This clone was detected only a few times. The gene calls are TRBV29-1 and TRBJ2-1; D gene uncertain. Trimming left V 4 bases short and J 6 bases short, with 7 bases between. The CDR3 loop spans 11 amino acids. The germline V gene encodes CDR1 SQVTM and CDR2 ANQGSEA. The CDR3, as DNA: TGCAGCGTTGTGGCAACCAATGAGCAGTTCTTC. This gives the protein CSVVATNEQFF.

The CDR3 loop reads CASSFGNTEAFF. The CDR3 coding sequence is TGTGCCAGCAGTTTTGGGAACACTGAAGCTTTCTTT. V usage is TRBV28 and J usage is TRBJ1-1, with D uncertain. The length of the CDR3 is 12 residues. Germline V gene lookup returns CDR1 MDHEN and CDR2 SYDVKM. The V gene lost 3 bases and the J gene lost 1 base, with 3 bases spanning the gap.

The CDR3 bases are TGTGCCTGGAGGAACAGGGGAGGAGAAAAACTGTTTTTT. The encoded protein is CAWRNRGGEKLFF. This chain connects TRBV30 to TRBJ1-4; 7 bases line up with TRBD1. Germline CDR1 reads GTSNPN; CDR2 reads SVGIG (reference sequence). Germline trimming cut 3 bases from V and 8 bases from J; bases unmatched to any gene: 6. The CDR3 has 13 residues.

This clone was recorded a few times. This chain uses TRBV29-1 with TRBJ2-7; D call uncertain. The germline V and J ends were trimmed by 1 base and 1 base, with 8 bases remaining between them. The V gene's germline CDR1 is SQVTM and CDR2 ANQGSEA. This CDR3 has 13 residues. The CDR3 region is CSVEGSRSYEQYF. CDR3 in DNA: TGCAGCGTTGAAGGCTCGAGGTCCTACGAGCAGTACTTC.

The rearrangement uses TRBV30 and TRBJ2-1, with D possibly being TRBD1 (6 bases). V was cut by 0 bases and J by 0 bases, with 12 bases left in between. The germline V gene encodes CDR1 GTSNPN and CDR2 SVGIG (reference sequence). The CDR3 is 16 amino acids. In DNA form, the CDR3 reads TGTGCCTGGAGTGTCTCAGGGGACCACTCCTACAATGAGCAGTTCTTC. This sequence encodes CAWSVSGDHSYNEQFF.

Concerning this clone itself: At one boundary the junction diverges from the germline segment, which might be a read error. V is TRBV7-9 and J is TRBJ2-5; a possible D gene is TRBD2 (6 bases). The CDR3 contains 14 residues. Germline CDR1 SEHNR, CDR2 FQNEAQ (reference sequence). CDR3 bases: TGTGCCAGCAGCGTAGCCCCTAGCGAAGAGACCCAGTACTTC. This gives the protein CASSVAPSEETQYF.

The chain recombines TRBV2 with TRBJ2-7; D might be TRBD1 (6 bases). The length of the CDR3 is 11 residues. Germline V gene data show CDR1 as SNHLY and CDR2 as FYNNEI. V was cut by 5 bases and J by 6 bases, with 8 bases left in between. CDR3: CASSTGFEQYF. The DNA for the CDR3 is TGTGCCAGCAGTACAGGGTTCGAGCAGTACTTC.